Listed below are T cell receptor beta chains from one sample, sequenced in a study of blood T cell repertoires in COVID-19. Clones were sequenced by immunoSEQ multiplex PCR, and TCRdb holds only the in-frame ones, with some missing. The top ten clones hold under 6.5% of a sample with 300,000 to 400,000 clones, 87% of them seen once. Sequences were obtained from peripheral blood. These receptors were taken from a woman aged 45 to 65 with COVID-19, enrolled during active disease. CDR3s include the opening cysteine and the closing phenylalanine or tryptophan. D genes are given only for firm matches. Only some rows state a clone size, as once, few, many or a class for expanded clones.

TRBJ2-7	TRBD2	.	TRBV4-3	16	TGCGCCAGCAGCCAGGGCGCTAGCGGGGGGGGGTACGAGCAGTACTTC	CASSQGASGGGYEQYF
TRBJ2-7	.	.	TRBV14	16	TGTGCCAGCAGCCAAGCGGCAGGATGGGTACCCTACGAGCAGTACTTC	CASSQAAGWVPYEQYF
TRBJ2-1	.	.	TRBV11-3	11	TGTGCCAGCAGCGCGTACAATGAGCAGTTCTTC	CASSAYNEQFF
TRBJ1-5	.	.	TRBV6-5	15	TGTGCCAGCAGAGAGAGACGACAGGGCAATCAGCCCCAGCATTTT	CASRERRQGNQPQHF
TRBJ1-1	.	.	TRBV19	15	TGTGCCAGCGGACGTGAGGGGGGGAAAAACACTGAAGCTTTCTTT	CASGREGGKNTEAFF
TRBJ2-2	.	few	TRBV9	14	TGTGCCAGCAGCGTAGCAGATAACACCGGGGAGCTGTTTTTT	CASSVADNTGELFF
TRBJ1-1	.	.	TRBV30	12	TGTGCCTGGAGTAGAGAGAACACTGAAGCTTTCTTT	CAWSRENTEAFF
TRBJ2-7	.	.	TRBV2	15	TGTGCCAGCAGTCCCAGGGGGGCAGGTGGGAACGAGCAGTACTTC	CASSPRGAGGNEQYF
TRBJ1-2	.	.	TRBV24-1	15	TGTGCCACCAGTTCCCAACAGGGAGAGGACTATGGCTACACCTTC	CATSSQQGEDYGYTF
TRBJ2-7	TRBD2	.	TRBV28	12	TGTGCCATGGGGGGGGGCTCCTACGAGCAGTACTTC	CAMGGGSYEQYF
TRBJ1-5	TRBD1	once	TRBV24-1	16	TGTGCCACCAGTGATGGGACAGAGTATAGCAATCAGCCCCAGCATTTT	CATSDGTEYSNQPQHF
TRBJ2-7	TRBD1	.	TRBV6-1	15	TGTGCCAGCAGTGAATTGGACAGGGTGAGGGACGAGCAGTACTTC	CASSELDRVRDEQYF
TRBJ1-2	.	.	TRBV11-2	11	TGTGCCAGCAGCTTAGCCGGGGGCTACACCTTC	CASSLAGGYTF
TRBJ2-1	TRBD1	.	TRBV7-2	15	TGTGCCAGCAGCCACAGACAGGGGGTCGGCAATGAGCAGTTCTTC	CASSHRQGVGNEQFF
TRBJ2-5	TRBD2	.	TRBV5-4	15	TGTGCCAGCACCTCCGGGACTAGAGTACGAGAGACCCAGTACTTC	CASTSGTRVRETQYF
TRBJ1-5	.	.	TRBV7-9	12	TGTGCCAGCAGCTCACACGCTCAGCCCCAGCATTTT	CASSSHAQPQHF
TRBJ2-1	.	.	TRBV21-1	15	TGTGCCAGCAGCAAAACCGGGACAGGGGATGATGAGCAGTTCTTC	CASSKTGTGDDEQFF
TRBJ1-5	TRBD1	.	TRBV12-5	16	TGTGCTAGTGGTTCGGGACAGAAGGATAGCAATCAGCCCCAGCATTTT	CASGSGQKDSNQPQHF
TRBJ1-1	.	.	TRBV5-5	13	TGTGCCAGCAGCCCCCTCGTGCGTTCTGAAGCTTTCTTT	CASSPLVRSEAFF
TRBJ2-3	.	.	TRBV5-6	15	TGTGCCAGCAGCTTGGTATCTAGCGCCACAGATACGCAGTATTTT	CASSLVSSATDTQYF
TRBJ1-3	.	.	TRBV28	12	TGTGCCACCTCCGGAGGGGGAAACACCATATATTTT	CATSGGGNTIYF
TRBJ1-5	TRBD1	.	TRBV27	15	TGTGCCAGCAGCCTGGGACAGTCTAGCAATCAGCCCCAGCATTTT	CASSLGQSSNQPQHF
TRBJ2-7	TRBD1	.	TRBV29-1	12	TGCAGCGTTGACAGGCAGGGGGCCGAGCAGTACTTC	CSVDRQGAEQYF
TRBJ1-6	.	.	TRBV11-3	15	TGTGCCAGCAGCCCATCGGGACAACATAATTCACCCCTCCACTTT	CASSPSGQHNSPLHF